One sample yielded the 4 T cell receptor beta chains listed below, sequenced in a study of regulatory T cells in long-lasting Graves disease. CDR3 regions were amplified by Arm-PCR using iRepertoire HTBI primers to build TCR beta libraries. TCRdb used MiXCR to reprocess the multiplex PCR reads, holding one entry per CDR3 protein. Among 520,000 or so distinct CDR3 sequences, around 11% were seen once, and the ten largest hold 8% to 10%. The time point here: newly diagnosed GD, antithyroid drugs for less than 3 months. Preparation of the TCR library used RNA extracted from PBMCs. This sample was shared with a second study, whose subject was T cells in Graves' hyperthyroidism and ophthalmopathy.

The starting material was peripheral blood mononuclear cells (PBMCs), obtained at new diagnosis, from a patient treated with antithyroid drugs. These receptors were obtained from a young woman with Graves disease.

In this sample, this clonotype turned up many times. The gene calls are TRBV27 and TRBJ1-2; possibly TRBD1 for D (5 bases). The CDR3 extends over 14 amino acids. Germline V CDR1 and CDR2: MNHEY, SMNVEV (reference sequence). Between the trimmed V and J ends, which lost 4 bases and 2 bases, there was a span of 11 bases. CDR3 DNA: TGTGCCAGCAGTTCAGGACACCTCAACTATGGCTACACCTTC. Translated, it gives CASSSGHLNYGYTF.

As to this clonotype: This may be a read error: a much more frequent sequence differs by one nucleotide. The rearrangement joins TRBV6-1 to TRBJ2-1, with 14 bases lining up with TRBD2. Per germline, CDR1 MNHNS and CDR2 SASEGT. The CDR3 sequence is 16 residues long. The CDR3 reads CASRAGTSGRGNGQFF. The CDR3 DNA reads as TGTGCCAGCAGGGCCGGGACTAGCGGGAGAGGGAATGGGCAGTTCTTC.

This clonotype was seen many times. The J gene is TRBJ2-1, the V gene TRBV12-3 or TRBV12-4; weak D call: TRBD2 (5 bases). Trimming removed 4 bases at V and 6 bases at J, with 16 bases between. The CDR3 length is 15 residues. The CDR3 reads CASSSTGIALNEQFF. CDR3 DNA: TGTGCCAGCAGTTCCACCGGGATTGCCCTCAATGAGCAGTTCTTC.

This clonotype was seen many times. V usage is TRBV20-1 and J usage is TRBJ2-3, with D possibly TRBD2 on 5 matching bases. CDR3 length equals 12 residues. V lost 4 bases and J lost 3, with 8 bases in between. The germline V gene encodes CDR1 DFQATT and CDR2 SNEGSKA (reference sequence). CDR3 region: CSATVATDTQYF. The CDR3, as DNA: TGCAGTGCTACTGTAGCGACAGATACGCAGTATTTT.